One and the same sample provided the 23 T cell receptor beta chains below, sequenced in a study of shared clonotypes between healthy human individuals (dated by TCRdb to 2018 to 2021). The library was obtained by the immunoSEQ multiplex PCR assay. In its TCRdb copy, this immuneACCESS table keeps in-frame sequences only and misses some clones. Where compared with another copy, unresolved V genes explain less than half of these, and the others have no known cause. The sample table lists about 92,000 clones, about 45% of them with a count of one. The ten largest clonotypes hold about 16% of the sample. Material: PBMCs. Receptors were obtained from a woman aged 40 to 50 in good health. Some clones in this sample may be carry-over from other donors' samples.

Of note for this clone: Other DNA sequences in this sample translate to the same CDR3. V is TRBV7-9 and J is TRBJ1-5; D remains unclear. V was shortened by 0 bases and J by 7 bases, with 7 bases between the two germline ends. The CDR3 runs 13 residues. In germline, CDR1 is SEHNR, CDR2 FQNEAQ (reference sequence). The CDR3 sequence: CASSLAGSQPQHF. CDR3 sequence (DNA): TGTGCCAGCAGCTTAGCAGGGTCCCAGCCCCAGCATTTT. Based on the CDR3 plus reference TRBV7-9 and TRBJ1-5, the full variable domain is DTGVSQNPRHKITKRGQNVTFRCDPISEHNRLYWYRQTLGQGPEFLTYFQNEAQLEKSRLLSDRFSAERPKGSFSTLEIQRTEQGDSAMYLCASSLAGSQPQHFGDGTRLSIL.

In DNA, the CDR3 is TGTGCCAGCATCGGGGCATACAGACCCGAAGCTTTCTTT. Protein product: CASIGAYRPEAFF. The genes are TRBV25-1 and TRBJ1-1, with D maybe TRBD1 (5 bases). Looked up from germline, CDR1 is MGHDK and CDR2 is SYGVNS. There are 13 residues in the CDR3. Deletions cut 7 bases from V and 8 bases from J, with 17 bases between.

Note on this clone: This sequence may be a read error, since a much larger clone differs from it by one base. CDR3 nucleotide sequence: TGCGCCAGCAGCCAACCTCCAACATCGAACACTGAAGCTTTCTTT. Translation gives CASSQPPTSNTEAFF. The chain has TRBV4-1 and TRBJ1-1; no definite D call. This CDR3 is 15 amino acids long. Per the germline V gene, CDR1 is MGHRA and CDR2 is YSYEKL. V lost 2 bases, J lost 1 base, and 11 bases lay in between.

The table lists this clone with a few counts. The chain carries TRBV4-1 and TRBJ2-6; D remains ambiguous. CDR3 length: 15 amino acids. CDR1 is MGHRA and CDR2 is YSYEKL in the germline V gene. The germline V and J ends were trimmed by 0 bases and 0 bases, with 3 bases remaining between them. CDR3 DNA: TGCGCCAGCAGCCAAGATCCCTCTGGGGCCAACGTCCTGACTTTC. This translates into CASSQDPSGANVLTF.

This clone appeared once. The chain joins TRBV5-6 to TRBJ1-2; 8 nucleotides align to TRBD1. In germline, CDR1 is SGHDT, CDR2 YYEEEE. The CDR3 contains 15 residues. With V trimmed by 0 bases and J by 4 bases, 5 bases remained unmatched. CDR3: CASSLGYRGTYGYTF. The CDR3 coding sequence is TGTGCCAGCAGCTTGGGCTACAGGGGGACCTATGGCTACACCTTC.

This clone appeared many times. V gene TRBV4-2 combines with J gene TRBJ2-3, with D possibly being TRBD2 (6 bases). Germline CDR1 is LGHNA and CDR2 is YNFKEQ. The CDR3 spans 16 residues. Trimming took 4 bases from V and 0 from J, leaving 14 bases between them. The CDR3 DNA follows: TGTGCCAGCAGCCGTGGCTCCGGGGGTAGCACAGATACGCAGTATTTT. This gives the protein CASSRGSGGSTDTQYF.

This clone was found a few times. V usage is TRBV30 and J usage is TRBJ2-7; the D gene is possibly TRBD1 (5 bases). This CDR3 is 14 amino acids long. Trimming left V 5 bases short and J 5 bases short, with 19 bases between. Germline V gives CDR1 GTSNPN, CDR2 SVGIG (reference sequence). The CDR3 loop reads CAWADSALKNEQYF. Written as DNA, the CDR3 is TGTGCCTGGGCTGACAGCGCCCTGAAAAACGAGCAGTACTTC. The full variable domain, rest sourced from reference TRBV30 and TRBJ2-7, is SQTIHQWPATLVQPVGSPLSLECTVEGTSNPNLYWYRQAAGRGLQLLFYSVGIGQISSEVPQNLSASRPQDRQFILSSKKLLLSDSGFYLCAWADSALKNEQYFGPGTRLTVT.

The V call is TRBV30, the J call TRBJ2-3; D gene ambiguous. Germline V gives CDR1 GTSNPN, CDR2 SVGIG (reference sequence). The CDR3 is 11 residues long. With 4 bases removed from V and 2 bases from J, the gap between germline ends came to 4 bases. For the CDR3, the DNA is TGTGCCTGGAAGCACACAGATACGCAGTATTTT. It is translated as CAWKHTDTQYF.

At least ten counts were recorded for this clone. The V call is TRBV29-1, the J call TRBJ2-7, with D tentatively TRBD2 (5 bases). The CDR3 runs to 11 residues. Deletions cut 6 bases from V and 3 bases from J, with 9 bases between. CDR1 and CDR2 from the germline V gene are SQVTM and ANQGSEA. The CDR3 sequence is CSVAGNYEQYF. The CDR3 DNA reads as TGCAGCGTGGCCGGGAACTACGAGCAGTACTTC.

This clone was counted only a few times. Just one base apart from a much larger clone, this may be a read error. Other DNA sequences of this sample code for an identical CDR3. This chain connects TRBV5-4 to TRBJ2-2; 7 bases align to TRBD1. V was pared by 4 bases and J by 8 bases, with 11 bases of the junction left unmatched. The CDR3 loop spans 15 amino acids. In germline, CDR1 is SGHNT, CDR2 YYREEE (reference sequence). CDR3 sequence: CASSATGRATGELFF. The CDR3 DNA reads TGTGCCAGCAGCGCGACAGGGCGGGCCACTGGGGAGCTGTTTTTT.

This CDR3 is CAWSVGLLLQYF. In DNA form, the CDR3 reads TGTGCCTGGAGTGTGGGGTTGTTGCTCCAGTACTTC. This chain connects TRBV30 to TRBJ2-7, with D hard to call. The germline V and J ends were trimmed by 0 bases and 10 bases, with 13 bases remaining between them. Germline CDR1 is GTSNPN and CDR2 is SVGIG (reference sequence). This CDR3 comprises 12 residues. The full variable domain, completed using reference TRBV30 and TRBJ2-7, is SQTIHQWPATLVQPVGSPLSLECTVEGTSNPNLYWYRQAAGRGLQLLFYSVGIGQISSEVPQNLSASRPQDRQFILSSKKLLLSDSGFYLCAWSVGLLLQYFGPGTRLTVT.

In regard to this clone: This is likely an artifact of a read error, given a far larger clone one base away. This chain connects TRBV7-2 to TRBJ2-7; D uncertain. There are 13 residues in the CDR3. Germline V gene lookup returns CDR1 SGHTA and CDR2 FQGNSA. This CDR3 is CARSRVPSYEQYF. For the CDR3, the DNA is TGTGCCCGCAGCCGAGTGCCTTCCTACGAGCAGTACTTC.

The chain joins TRBV6-5 to TRBJ2-5, with TRBD1 matching 9 bases. The germline V gene encodes CDR1 MNHEY and CDR2 SVGAGI. Trimming at V came to 4 bases and at J to 6 bases, leaving 9 bases not matched to a gene. This CDR3 region has 15 residues. CDR3 amino acids: CASSSTGTGKKTQYF. CDR3 sequence (DNA): TGTGCCAGCAGTTCGACTGGGACAGGGAAAAAGACCCAGTACTTC.

The table lists this clone with many counts. Here the CDR3 reads CASSPAQGAAPGYTF. DNA of the CDR3: TGTGCCAGCTCACCAGCGCAGGGGGCGGCTCCCGGCTACACCTTC. The genes are TRBV18 and TRBJ1-2; TRBD1 aligns across 8 bases. Trimming removed 2 bases from V and 8 bases from J; junction bases left unmatched: 10. The CDR3 is made up of 15 amino acids. Germline V gene sequence: CDR1 KGHSH, CDR2 LQKENI.

This clone was observed many times. The genes are TRBV5-1 and TRBJ2-5; weak D call: TRBD2 (6 bases). CDR1 is SGHRS and CDR2 is YFSETQ in the germline V gene. The CDR3 extends over 14 amino acids. V dropped 0 bases and J dropped 5 bases, with 11 bases sitting between them. CDR3 coding DNA: TGCGCCAGCAGCTTGGAGGGGAGGTTGGAGACCCAGTACTTC. This gives the protein CASSLEGRLETQYF.

The sample holds many counts of this clone. J is TRBJ1-2 and V is TRBV7-2; the match to TRBD1 covers 7 bases. This CDR3 is built from 12 residues. Looked up from germline, CDR1 is SGHTA and CDR2 is FQGNSA. The V gene end was trimmed by 5 bases and the J gene end by 9 bases; junction bases not matched to a gene: 6. CDR3 sequence (DNA): TGTGCCAGCAGCGTCGGACAGGCTAGCTACACCTTC. This sequence encodes CASSVGQASYTF.

This clone was counted between two and nine times. The CDR3 region has the DNA TGTGCCAGCGGCCTCCGGGACAGGGAGAGTAATTCACCCCTCCACTTT. The encoded protein is CASGLRDRESNSPLHF. V and J are TRBV9 and TRBJ1-6; 9 nucleotides agree with TRBD1. CDR1 and CDR2 (germline): SGDLS, YYNGEE. CDR3 length: 16 residues. The trim removed 7 bases at V and 6 bases at J, leaving 11 bases unmatched.

The V call is TRBV7-8, the J call TRBJ2-5, with 11 bases aligning to TRBD1. The trim removed 5 bases at V and 1 base at J, leaving 12 bases unmatched. Germline V gene lookup returns CDR1 SGHVS and CDR2 FQNEAQ. The CDR3 extends over 18 amino acids. This chain's CDR3 is CASSQWDRGSLGQETQYF. The CDR3 bases are TGTGCCAGCAGCCAATGGGACAGGGGGAGTTTGGGCCAAGAGACCCAGTACTTC.

With regard to this clone: This likely stems from a read error, as it lies one base from a far larger clone. Other DNA sequences in the sample encode the same CDR3. The chain couples TRBV28 to TRBJ2-5, with a weak D call TRBD2 (6 bases). Near its end, the DNA agrees better with TRBJ2-7, so the J call may be wrong. The CDR3 extends over 15 amino acids. The germline CDR1 and CDR2 sequences are MDHEN and SYDVKM. In DNA, the CDR3 is TGCGCCAGCAGTTTATGGGGGACTGGATCCTACGAGCAGTACTTC. Translated: CASSLWGTGSYEQYF.

This clone was counted many times. The chain uses TRBV6-1 and TRBJ2-7; tentatively, D is TRBD1 (6 bases). Germline V CDR1 and CDR2: MNHNS, SASEGT. This CDR3 has 15 residues. V lost 7 bases, J lost 0 bases, and 16 bases lay in between. Here the CDR3 reads CASTATGLSSYEQYF. CDR3 nucleotides: TGTGCCAGCACCGCCACAGGGTTAAGCTCCTACGAGCAGTACTTC.

This clone was found a few times. The chain recombines TRBV4-1 with TRBJ2-3; tentatively, D is TRBD1 (5 bases). Germline-derived CDR1 and CDR2 are MGHRA and YSYEKL. This CDR3 comprises 13 residues. Trimming cost V 6 bases and J 5 bases, with 12 bases left between them. Written as DNA, the CDR3 is TGCGCCAGCAGTAGGGGAAGTGGAGATACGCAGTATTTT. Its protein is CASSRGSGDTQYF.

V usage is TRBV28 and J usage is TRBJ2-7, with 10 bases fitting TRBD1. Germline values: CDR1 MDHEN, CDR2 SYDVKM. The trim removed 7 bases at V and 3 bases at J, leaving 9 bases unmatched. This CDR3 spans 15 amino acids. The CDR3 DNA reads as TGTGCCAGCACCACTGGGGGACAGGGGTTCTACGAGCAGTACTTC. Its translation is CASTTGGQGFYEQYF.

This chain uses TRBV30 with TRBJ1-4; D perhaps matches TRBD1 (5 bases). The CDR3 loop spans 13 amino acids. The germline gives CDR1 GTSNPN, CDR2 SVGIG (reference sequence). The ends were cut back, 3 bases at V and 8 bases at J, with 13 bases in the middle. CDR3 sequence: CAWSGTGNEKLFF. The CDR3 bases are TGTGCCTGGAGCGGGACGGGGAACGAAAAACTGTTTTTT.